A selection of T cell receptor beta chains follows, all from one sample in a study of cytomegalovirus exposure and HLA in healthy donors. Method: immunoSEQ multiplex PCR; TCRdb's copy keeps in-frame clones and lacks some. The sample records about 140,000 clones, around 81% being singletons. Sequenced material: PBMCs. These receptors were taken from a man between 40 and 49 years old in good health and CMV-seropositive. The CDR3 runs from the conserved cysteine through the conserved F or W.

V	J	CDR3
TRBV19	TRBJ1-5	CASSMASNQPQHF
TRBV25-1	TRBJ1-2	CASSDNVGQGAGGYTF
TRBV6-6	TRBJ2-1	CASSVAGGRKEQFF
TRBV19	TRBJ1-1	CASQSGSFTEAFF
TRBV27	TRBJ1-2	CASSPWEAAVGYTF
TRBV2	TRBJ2-2	CASSYPGQGASGELFF
TRBV18	TRBJ1-5	CASSPGRGREPQHF
TRBV12-5	TRBJ1-3	CASGWTGGSSGNTIYF
TRBV19	TRBJ1-6	CASRRLKGQGDSPLHF
TRBV7-9	TRBJ2-7	CASSLEGGPSKQYF
TRBV29-1	TRBJ2-3	CSAPRQGSTDTQYF
TRBV27	TRBJ2-7	CASSLRGQGVEYF
TRBV15	TRBJ1-5	CATSRGGTGRGNQPQHF
TRBV5-4	TRBJ2-7	CASSRQGRYEQYF
TRBV4-3	TRBJ1-2	CASSQDWQVTYGYTF
TRBV7-2	TRBJ2-1	CASSLRVAGGPNEQFF
TRBV5-1	TRBJ1-4	CASSSDQGVDEKLFF
TRBV19	TRBJ1-4	CASRLQQGGNEKLFF
TRBV4-3	TRBJ2-1	CASSQVSTSGSYNEQFF
TRBV7-9	TRBJ1-2	CASSLGGVRLRSGYTF
TRBV9	TRBJ2-6	CASSVTLRGSGANVLTF
TRBV4-1	TRBJ1-6	CASSQERNRPLHF
TRBV9	TRBJ1-5	CASSVGANQPQHF
TRBV5-4	TRBJ1-2	CASSSGDNYGYTF
TRBV29-1	TRBJ2-1	CSVGLIRDWPDNEQFF
TRBV4-2	TRBJ2-7	CASSLGQGLSYEQYF
TRBV5-1	TRBJ2-1	CASSSRLAGVGEQFF
TRBV29-1	TRBJ1-1	CSVGGGEHTEAFF
TRBV13	TRBJ2-2	CASSQPGQAAGELFF
TRBV5-4	TRBJ2-1	CASSLGTSGINEQFF
TRBV19	TRBJ2-1	CASSTTRSSYNEQFF
TRBV4-2	TRBJ2-1	CASSRAGTGGLSYNEQFF
TRBV10-3	TRBJ1-1	CAIGTGTGGMNTEAFF
TRBV4-1	TRBJ2-1	CASSQDEAGGKNEQFF
TRBV7-9	TRBJ2-5	CASSLFLTSGARQETQYF
TRBV5-1	TRBJ1-3	CASSLGQFSGNTIYF